Listed below are T cell receptor beta chains from one sample, sequenced in a study of Ad26.COV2.S vaccination and SARS-CoV-2 variants. TCRdb's table, derived via immunoSEQ multiplex PCR, lists solely in-frame clones and lacks some. In the table there are almost 400,000 clones, 89% of which are singletons. Here the sequenced sample was peripheral blood, taken in a trial of Ad26.COV2.S vaccine versus placebo. The receptor set was obtained from a person aged 18-60 years who received the Ad26.COV2.S COVID-19 vaccine or a placebo. Both conserved end residues are part of each CDR3. D genes are given only for firm matches.

V gene	J gene	D gene	CDR3 DNA	CDR3 protein
TRBV28	TRBJ1-5	.	TGTGCCAGCAGCCTCTATCAGCCCCAGCATTTT	CASSLYQPQHF
TRBV9	TRBJ2-7	.	TGTGCCAGCAGCGGCCGGGACTCTGCCTACGAGCAGTACTTC	CASSGRDSAYEQYF
TRBV5-1	TRBJ2-7	.	TGCGCCAGCAGCCTGTCAGCCGCCAGGGTCTACGAGCAGTACTTC	CASSLSAARVYEQYF
TRBV6-6	TRBJ2-7	TRBD2	TGTGCCAGCAGTTACCTAGCGGGGGCCTACGAGCAGTACTTC	CASSYLAGAYEQYF
TRBV11-3	TRBJ2-7	TRBD1	TGTGCCAGCAGCCCCAGAGGGACAGGTTCCTACGAGCAGTACTTC	CASSPRGTGSYEQYF
TRBV30	TRBJ1-1	.	TGTGCCTGGAGTGTACAGGGCTACACTGAAGCTTTCTTT	CAWSVQGYTEAFF
TRBV28	TRBJ1-2	.	TGTGCCAGCAGTTTGGTAGTTAGAGGAAGAGATGGCTACACCTTC	CASSLVVRGRDGYTF
TRBV2	TRBJ2-7	TRBD1	TGTGCCAGCGGCAGGGGGCAATACGAGCAGTACTTC	CASGRGQYEQYF
TRBV30	TRBJ1-1	.	TGTGCCTGGAGCCCTGTGAACACTGAAGCTTTCTTT	CAWSPVNTEAFF
TRBV27	TRBJ2-6	.	TGTGCCAGCAGTTTCGGTGGAGATTTTTCCTCTGGGGCCAACGTCCTGACTTTC	CASSFGGDFSSGANVLTF